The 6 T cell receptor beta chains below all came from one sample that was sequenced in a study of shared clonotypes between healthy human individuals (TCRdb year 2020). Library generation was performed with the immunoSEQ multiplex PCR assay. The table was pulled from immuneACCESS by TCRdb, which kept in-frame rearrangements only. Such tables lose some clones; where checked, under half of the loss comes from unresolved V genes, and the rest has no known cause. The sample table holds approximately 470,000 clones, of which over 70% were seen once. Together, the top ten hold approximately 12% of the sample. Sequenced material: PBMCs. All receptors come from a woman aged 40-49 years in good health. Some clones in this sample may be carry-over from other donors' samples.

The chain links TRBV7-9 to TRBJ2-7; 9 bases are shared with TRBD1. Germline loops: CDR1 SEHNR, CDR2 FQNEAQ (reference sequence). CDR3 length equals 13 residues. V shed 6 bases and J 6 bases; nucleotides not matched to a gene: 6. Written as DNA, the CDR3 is TGTGCCAGCAGAACCAGACAGGGGGGCGAGCAGTACTTC. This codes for CASRTRQGGEQYF.

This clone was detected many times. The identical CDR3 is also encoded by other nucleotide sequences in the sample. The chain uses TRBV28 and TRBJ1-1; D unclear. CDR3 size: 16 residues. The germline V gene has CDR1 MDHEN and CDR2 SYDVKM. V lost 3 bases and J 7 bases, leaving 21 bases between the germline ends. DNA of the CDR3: TGTGCCAGCAGTTTTTCTGGCCGGCCTATGTCGTATGAAGCTTTCTTT. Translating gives CASSFSGRPMSYEAFF.

CDR3 DNA: TGTGCCAGCAGCTCCGCAAGGGATCAGCCCCAGCATTTT. Protein: CASSSARDQPQHF. V usage is TRBV7-3 and J usage is TRBJ1-5, with no clear D. Germline assignment: CDR1 SGHTA and CDR2 FQGTGA. V shed 4 bases and J shed 5 bases, with 9 bases lying between them. This CDR3 comprises 13 residues.

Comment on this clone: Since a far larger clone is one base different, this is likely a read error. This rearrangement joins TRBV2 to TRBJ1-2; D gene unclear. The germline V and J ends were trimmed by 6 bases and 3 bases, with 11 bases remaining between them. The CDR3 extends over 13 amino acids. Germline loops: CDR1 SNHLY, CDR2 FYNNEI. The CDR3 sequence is CASRLTSYYGYTF. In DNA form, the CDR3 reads TGTGCCAGCAGATTGACAAGTTACTATGGCTACACCTTC. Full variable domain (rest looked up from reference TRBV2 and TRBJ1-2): EPEVTQTPSHQVTQMGQEVILRCVPISNHLYFYWYRQILGQKVEFLVSFYNNEISEKSEIFDDQFSVERPDGSNFTLKIRSTKLEDSAMYFCASRLTSYYGYTFGSGTRLTVV.

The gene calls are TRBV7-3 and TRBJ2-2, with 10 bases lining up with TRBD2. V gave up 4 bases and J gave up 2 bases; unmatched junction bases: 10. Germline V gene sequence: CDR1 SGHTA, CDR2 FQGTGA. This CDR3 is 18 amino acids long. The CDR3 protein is CASSSLGLAGVNTGELFF. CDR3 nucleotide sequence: TGTGCCAGCAGCTCACTCGGGCTAGCGGGGGTAAACACCGGGGAGCTGTTTTTT.

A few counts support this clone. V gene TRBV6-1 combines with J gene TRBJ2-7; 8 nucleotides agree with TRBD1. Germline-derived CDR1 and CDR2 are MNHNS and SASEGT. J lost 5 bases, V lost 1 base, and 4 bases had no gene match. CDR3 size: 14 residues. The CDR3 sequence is CASSEGTGHNEQYF. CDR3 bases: TGTGCCAGCAGTGAAGGGACAGGGCACAACGAGCAGTACTTC.